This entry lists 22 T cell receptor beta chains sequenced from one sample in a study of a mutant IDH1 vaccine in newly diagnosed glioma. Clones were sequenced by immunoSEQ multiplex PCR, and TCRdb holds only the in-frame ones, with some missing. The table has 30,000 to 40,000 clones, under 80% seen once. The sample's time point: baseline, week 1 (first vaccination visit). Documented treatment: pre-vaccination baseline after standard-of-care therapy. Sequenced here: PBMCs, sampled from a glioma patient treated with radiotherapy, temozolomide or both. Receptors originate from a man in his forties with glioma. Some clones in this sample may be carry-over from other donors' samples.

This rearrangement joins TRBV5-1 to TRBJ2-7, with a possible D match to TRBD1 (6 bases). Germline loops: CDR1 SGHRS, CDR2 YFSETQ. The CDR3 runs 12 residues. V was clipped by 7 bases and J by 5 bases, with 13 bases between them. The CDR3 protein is CASREGEHEQYF. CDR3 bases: TGCGCCAGCCGCGAGGGGGAACACGAGCAGTACTTC.

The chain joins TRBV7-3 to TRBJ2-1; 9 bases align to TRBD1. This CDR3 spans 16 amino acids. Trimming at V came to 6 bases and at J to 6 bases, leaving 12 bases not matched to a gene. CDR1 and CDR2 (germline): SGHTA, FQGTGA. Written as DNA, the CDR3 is TGTGCCAGCAGTAACTTTGGGACAGGGAAACGCAATGAGCAGTTCTTC. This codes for CASSNFGTGKRNEQFF.

CDR3 sequence (DNA): TGTGCCAGCAGCCCAGGAGTGGGACGGGTTAACTATGGCTACACCTTC. Its protein is CASSPGVGRVNYGYTF. The rearrangement links TRBV14 to TRBJ1-2; D possibly corresponds to TRBD1 (5 bases). CDR3 length: 16 amino acids. Germline V gene data show CDR1 as SGHDN and CDR2 as FVKESK. The ends were cut back, 4 bases at V and 1 base at J, with 16 bases in the middle.

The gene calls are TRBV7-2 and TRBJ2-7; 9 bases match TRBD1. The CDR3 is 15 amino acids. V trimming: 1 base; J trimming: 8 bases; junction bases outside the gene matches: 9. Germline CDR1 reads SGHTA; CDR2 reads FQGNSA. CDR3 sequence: CASSLGGQGVSKQYF. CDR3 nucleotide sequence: TGTGCCAGCAGCTTAGGGGGACAGGGCGTTAGCAAGCAGTACTTC. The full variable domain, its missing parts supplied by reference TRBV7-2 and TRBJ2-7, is GAGVSQSPSNKVTEKGKDVELRCDPISGHTALYWYRQSLGQGLEFLIYFQGNSAPDKSGLPSDRFSAERTGGSVSTLTIQRTQQEDSAVYLCASSLGGQGVSKQYFGPGTRLTVT.

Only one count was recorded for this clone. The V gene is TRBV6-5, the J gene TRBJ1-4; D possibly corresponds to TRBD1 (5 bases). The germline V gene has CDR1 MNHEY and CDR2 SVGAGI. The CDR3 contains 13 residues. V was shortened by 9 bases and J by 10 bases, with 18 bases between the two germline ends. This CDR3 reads CARGRDCGGKLFF. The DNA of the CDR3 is TGTGCCAGAGGCCGGGACTGTGGAGGAAAACTGTTTTTT.

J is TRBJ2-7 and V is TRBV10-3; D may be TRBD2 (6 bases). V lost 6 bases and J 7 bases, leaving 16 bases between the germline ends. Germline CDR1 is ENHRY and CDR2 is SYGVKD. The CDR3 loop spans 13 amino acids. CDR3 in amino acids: CAIRDYDLGEQYF. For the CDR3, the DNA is TGTGCCATCAGGGACTACGACCTAGGGGAGCAGTACTTC.

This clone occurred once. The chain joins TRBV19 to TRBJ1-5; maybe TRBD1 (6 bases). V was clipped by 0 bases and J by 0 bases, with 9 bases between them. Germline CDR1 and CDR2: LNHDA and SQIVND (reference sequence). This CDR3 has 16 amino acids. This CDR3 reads CASSIDQGISNQPQHF. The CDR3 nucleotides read TGTGCCAGTAGTATAGATCAGGGGATTAGCAATCAGCCCCAGCATTTT.

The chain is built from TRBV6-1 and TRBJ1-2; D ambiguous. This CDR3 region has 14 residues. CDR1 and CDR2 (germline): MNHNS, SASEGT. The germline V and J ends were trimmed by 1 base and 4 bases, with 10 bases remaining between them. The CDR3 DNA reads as TGTGCCAGCAGTGAAGGCCCAAGATCCTATGGCTACACCTTC. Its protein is CASSEGPRSYGYTF.

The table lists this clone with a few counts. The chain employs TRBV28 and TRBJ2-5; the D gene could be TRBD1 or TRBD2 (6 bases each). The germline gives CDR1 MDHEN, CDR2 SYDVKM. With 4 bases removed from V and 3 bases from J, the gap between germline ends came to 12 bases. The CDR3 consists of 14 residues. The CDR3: CASSSPGAEETQYF. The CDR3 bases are TGTGCCAGCAGTTCCCCGGGGGCTGAAGAGACCCAGTACTTC.

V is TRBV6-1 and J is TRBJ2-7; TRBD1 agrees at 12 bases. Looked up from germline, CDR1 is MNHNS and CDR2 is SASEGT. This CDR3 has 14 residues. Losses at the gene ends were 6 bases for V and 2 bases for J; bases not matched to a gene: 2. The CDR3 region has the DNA TGTGCCAGCAGGGGACAGGGGGCCCCCTACGAGCAGTACTTC. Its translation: CASRGQGAPYEQYF.

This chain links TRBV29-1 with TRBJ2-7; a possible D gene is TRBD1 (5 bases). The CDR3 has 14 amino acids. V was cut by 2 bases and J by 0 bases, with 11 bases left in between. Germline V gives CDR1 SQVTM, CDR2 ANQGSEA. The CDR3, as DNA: TGCAGCGTTGAAATGGGGCGAAGCTCCTACGAGCAGTACTTC. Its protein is CSVEMGRSSYEQYF.

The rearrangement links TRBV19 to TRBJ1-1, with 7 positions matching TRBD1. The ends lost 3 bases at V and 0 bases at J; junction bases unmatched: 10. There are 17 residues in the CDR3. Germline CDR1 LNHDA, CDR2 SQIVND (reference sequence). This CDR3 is CASSIREGGKMNTEAFF. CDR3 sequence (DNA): TGTGCCAGTAGTATTAGAGAAGGGGGCAAGATGAACACTGAAGCTTTCTTT.

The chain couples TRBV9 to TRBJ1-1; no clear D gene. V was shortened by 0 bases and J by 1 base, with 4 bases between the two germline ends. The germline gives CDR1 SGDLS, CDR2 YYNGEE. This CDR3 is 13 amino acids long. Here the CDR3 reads CASSVEGNTEAFF. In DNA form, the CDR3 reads TGTGCCAGCAGCGTAGAAGGGAACACTGAAGCTTTCTTT. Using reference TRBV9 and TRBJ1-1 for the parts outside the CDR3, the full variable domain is DSGVTQTPKHLITATGQRVTLRCSPRSGDLSVYWYQQSLDQGLQFLIQYYNGEERAKGNILERFSAQQFPDLHSELNLSSLELGDSALYFCASSVEGNTEAFFGQGTRLTVV.

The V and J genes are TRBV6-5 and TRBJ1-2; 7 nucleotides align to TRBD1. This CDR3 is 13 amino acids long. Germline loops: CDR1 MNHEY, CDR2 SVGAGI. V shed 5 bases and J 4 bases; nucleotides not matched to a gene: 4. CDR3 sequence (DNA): TGTGCCAGCAGTCCCCGGGACAGCTATGGCTACACCTTC. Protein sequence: CASSPRDSYGYTF.

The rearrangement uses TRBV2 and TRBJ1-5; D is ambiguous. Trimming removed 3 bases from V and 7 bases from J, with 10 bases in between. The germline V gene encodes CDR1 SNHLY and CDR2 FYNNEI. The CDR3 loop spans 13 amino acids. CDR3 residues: CASSDNLIQPQHF. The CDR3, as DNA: TGTGCCAGCAGTGATAACCTTATCCAGCCCCAGCATTTT.

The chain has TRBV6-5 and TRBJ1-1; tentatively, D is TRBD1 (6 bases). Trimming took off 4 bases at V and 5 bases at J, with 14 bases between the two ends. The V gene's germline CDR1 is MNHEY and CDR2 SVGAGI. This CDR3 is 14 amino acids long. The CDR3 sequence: CASSSPGGHTEAFF. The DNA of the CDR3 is TGTGCCAGCAGTTCCCCCGGGGGGCATACTGAAGCTTTCTTT.

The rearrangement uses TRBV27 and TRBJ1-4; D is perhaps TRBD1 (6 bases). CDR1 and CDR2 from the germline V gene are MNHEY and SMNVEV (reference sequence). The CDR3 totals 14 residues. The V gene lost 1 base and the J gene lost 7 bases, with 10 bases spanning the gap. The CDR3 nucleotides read TGTGCCAGCAGTTTATGGGGGCGGGCTGAAAAACTGTTTTTT. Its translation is CASSLWGRAEKLFF.

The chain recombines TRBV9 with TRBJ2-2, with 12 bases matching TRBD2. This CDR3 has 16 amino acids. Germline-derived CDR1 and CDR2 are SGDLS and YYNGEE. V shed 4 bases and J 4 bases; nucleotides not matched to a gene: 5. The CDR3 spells CASSSRTSGATGELFF. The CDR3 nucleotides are TGTGCCAGCAGCTCGAGGACTAGCGGGGCCACCGGGGAGCTGTTTTTT.

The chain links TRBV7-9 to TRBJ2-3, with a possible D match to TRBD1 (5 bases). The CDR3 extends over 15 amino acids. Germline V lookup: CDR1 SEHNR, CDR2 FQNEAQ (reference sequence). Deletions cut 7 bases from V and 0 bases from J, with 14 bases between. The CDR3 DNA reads TGTGCCAGCACACGAGACGGACAAAGCACAGATACGCAGTATTTT. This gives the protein CASTRDGQSTDTQYF.

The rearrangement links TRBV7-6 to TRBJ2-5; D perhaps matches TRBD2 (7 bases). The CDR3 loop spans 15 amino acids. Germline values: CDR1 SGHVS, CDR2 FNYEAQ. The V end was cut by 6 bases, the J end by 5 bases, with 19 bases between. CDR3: CASRYGGPSAETQYF. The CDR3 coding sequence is TGTGCCAGCAGATACGGGGGGCCTTCAGCGGAGACCCAGTACTTC.

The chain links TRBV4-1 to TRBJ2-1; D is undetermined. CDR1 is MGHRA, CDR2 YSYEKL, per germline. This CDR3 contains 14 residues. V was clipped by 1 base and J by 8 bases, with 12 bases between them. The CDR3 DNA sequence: TGCGCCAGCAGCCAAGTCCAAGGTATCTATGAGCAGTTCTTC. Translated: CASSQVQGIYEQFF.

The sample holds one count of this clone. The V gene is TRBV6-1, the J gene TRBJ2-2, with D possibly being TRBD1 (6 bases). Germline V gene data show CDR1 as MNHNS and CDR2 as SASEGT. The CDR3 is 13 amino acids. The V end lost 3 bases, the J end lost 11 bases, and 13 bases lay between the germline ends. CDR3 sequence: CASSDESRGELFF. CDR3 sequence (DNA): TGTGCCAGCAGTGACGAAAGCAGGGGTGAGCTGTTTTTT.